The 17 T cell receptor beta chains given below trace back to one sample, sequenced in a study of a mutant IDH1 vaccine in newly diagnosed glioma. Time point given: week 47, end of study. All doses held 300 ug of mutant IDH1 20-mer peptide, with topical imiquimod. The assay was immunoSEQ multiplex PCR, and TCRdb's table has in-frame clones only and misses some. Of 35,000 to 40,000 clones listed, 75% are singletons. These receptors are not linked to any known antigen. Sequencing used PBMCs, obtained from a glioma patient whose treatment included an IDH1 peptide vaccine. Receptor source: a man between 35 and 55 years old with glioma.

CDR3: CASRAGGYGYTF. The DNA for the CDR3 is TGTGCCTCCCGGGCGGGGGGCTATGGCTACACCTTC. The rearrangement uses TRBV28 and TRBJ1-2; TRBD1 is a possible D gene (5 bases). The V end lost 11 bases, the J end lost 4 bases, and 14 bases lay between the germline ends. The CDR3 spans 12 residues. Germline assignment: CDR1 MDHEN and CDR2 SYDVKM.

V gene TRBV5-4 combines with J gene TRBJ2-1; 7 positions agree with TRBD2. Trimming removed 2 bases from V and 3 bases from J; junction bases left unmatched: 8. From germline, CDR1 is SGHNT and CDR2 YYREEE (reference sequence). The CDR3 covers 16 residues. The CDR3 spells CASSFGRGTIYNEQFF. Here the CDR3 DNA reads TGTGCCAGCAGCTTCGGCCGCGGGACTATCTACAATGAGCAGTTCTTC.

The V call is TRBV4-3, the J call TRBJ2-5; possibly TRBD1 or TRBD2 for D (5 bases each). The CDR3 loop spans 15 amino acids. V was pared by 4 bases and J by 5 bases, with 17 bases between. Per germline, CDR1 LGHNA and CDR2 YSLEER. In DNA, the CDR3 is TGCGCCAGCAGCCCGAGGGTACAGGCGGAGGAGACCCAGTACTTC. As protein: CASSPRVQAEETQYF.

Of note for this clone: Different DNA sequences within this sample yield the same CDR3. The genes are TRBV7-2 and TRBJ2-5; no clear D. CDR3 size: 13 residues. The V and J ends lost 3 bases and 5 bases respectively, with 10 bases between them. Germline CDR1 reads SGHTA; CDR2 reads FQGNSA. CDR3 sequence reads: CASSLGPVETQYF. CDR3 DNA: TGTGCCAGCAGCTTGGGCCCGGTCGAGACCCAGTACTTC. The whole variable domain, remainder taken from reference TRBV7-2 and TRBJ2-5, is GAGVSQSPSNKVTEKGKDVELRCDPISGHTALYWYRQSLGQGLEFLIYFQGNSAPDKSGLPSDRFSAERTGGSVSTLTIQRTQQEDSAVYLCASSLGPVETQYFGPGTRLLVL.

The chain couples TRBV27 to TRBJ2-3, with TRBD2 identical over 7 bases. The CDR3 spans 15 residues. The trim removed 7 bases at V and 4 bases at J, leaving 11 bases unmatched. Per germline, CDR1 MNHEY and CDR2 SMNVEV (reference sequence). The CDR3 protein is CASTSGGRASDTQYF. The CDR3 bases are TGTGCCAGCACCTCCGGAGGGAGGGCCTCAGATACGCAGTATTTT.

J is TRBJ1-1 and V is TRBV25-1; weak D call: TRBD1 (5 bases). Trimming pared 2 bases from V and 0 bases from J, leaving 16 bases between. Germline V lookup: CDR1 MGHDK, CDR2 SYGVNS. The CDR3 has 17 residues. The CDR3 loop reads CASSEMGRGSLNTEAFF. DNA for the CDR3: TGTGCCAGCAGTGAAATGGGTCGGGGCTCCTTGAACACTGAAGCTTTCTTT.

This clone was detected only once. V and J are TRBV5-6 and TRBJ1-6; tentative D call: TRBD1 (5 bases). The CDR3 length is 15 residues. Germline V gene data show CDR1 as SGHDT and CDR2 as YYEEEE. Trimming stripped 2 bases from V and 6 bases from J, with 12 bases between. DNA for the CDR3: TGTGCCAGCAGCTTAGGGACTAAACCTAATTCACCCCTCCACTTT. The encoded protein is CASSLGTKPNSPLHF.

J is TRBJ2-5 and V is TRBV5-1; 9 nucleotides agree with TRBD1. This CDR3 contains 15 residues. Germline V CDR1 and CDR2: SGHRS, YFSETQ. V dropped 2 bases and J dropped 4; count of bases not matched to a gene: 6. The CDR3 sequence is CASSLQGAIGETQYF. The CDR3 coding sequence is TGCGCCAGCAGCTTACAGGGGGCTATCGGAGAGACCCAGTACTTC.

V usage is TRBV4-1 and J usage is TRBJ2-2, with TRBD2 as a possible D gene (5 bases). Germline V lookup: CDR1 MGHRA, CDR2 YSYEKL. The CDR3 is 14 residues long. The V and J ends lost 0 bases and 8 bases respectively, with 10 bases between them. CDR3 nucleotide sequence: TGCGCCAGCAGCCAAGAAGAGGGTTCAGGGGAGCTGTTTTTT. Translating it yields CASSQEEGSGELFF.

The chain joins TRBV6-6 to TRBJ2-7; D gene unclear. V was cut by 4 bases and J by 0 bases, with 13 bases left in between. The CDR3 is 15 residues long. CDR1 and CDR2 (germline): MNHNY, SVGAGI (reference sequence). The DNA for the CDR3 is TGTGCCAGCAGTTCCACGGCTCAGAGCTCCTACGAGCAGTACTTC. Its protein is CASSSTAQSSYEQYF.

The chain is built from TRBV27 and TRBJ1-5; D uncertain. CDR3 size: 13 residues. The germline V gene encodes CDR1 MNHEY and CDR2 SMNVEV (reference sequence). The V end lost 2 bases, the J end lost 0 bases, and 2 bases lay between the germline ends. The CDR3 is CASSLHSNQPQHF. CDR3 bases: TGTGCCAGCAGTTTACATAGCAATCAGCCCCAGCATTTT.

This clone was seen just once. The chain is built from TRBV7-9 and TRBJ1-2; a possible D gene is TRBD1 (6 bases). Germline-derived CDR1 and CDR2 are SEHNR and FQNEAQ (reference sequence). Trimming shortened V by 4 bases and J by 4 bases, and 13 bases separated the two germline ends. The CDR3 length is 14 residues. The CDR3 reads CASSSAGALYGYTF. The CDR3 nucleotides read TGTGCCAGCAGCTCGGCAGGGGCCCTCTATGGCTACACCTTC.

This clone is medium-sized in the sample. The chain carries TRBV15 and TRBJ1-3; the D gene is possibly TRBD1 (5 bases). The V gene's germline CDR1 is LNHNV and CDR2 YYDKDF (reference sequence). The CDR3 covers 14 residues. Trimming left V 1 base short and J 2 bases short, with 6 bases between. CDR3 sequence (DNA): TGTGCCACCAGCAGAGGGGGCCCTGGAAACACCATATATTTT. Residues: CATSRGGPGNTIYF.

The J gene is TRBJ1-1, the V gene TRBV6-5, with D uncertain. Germline V lookup: CDR1 MNHEY, CDR2 SVGAGI. V was cut by 0 bases and J by 5 bases, with 7 bases left in between. The CDR3 loop spans 13 amino acids. DNA of the CDR3: TGTGCCAGCAGTTACTCGAAGGTGACTGAAGCTTTCTTT. Its protein product is CASSYSKVTEAFF.

The chain couples TRBV5-4 to TRBJ1-2; no reliable D call. Germline CDR1 reads SGHNT; CDR2 reads YYREEE (reference sequence). The length of the CDR3 is 13 residues. The V gene lost 2 bases and the J gene lost 6 bases, with 11 bases spanning the gap. As DNA, the CDR3 is TGTGCCAGCAGCTTTCGGCGTTACGATGGCTACACCTTC. This codes for CASSFRRYDGYTF.

The chain links TRBV6-1 to TRBJ2-3, with D tentatively TRBD1 or TRBD2 (5 bases each). The CDR3 loop spans 17 amino acids. Germline V gives CDR1 MNHNS, CDR2 SASEGT. Between the trimmed V and J ends, which lost 0 bases and 4 bases, there was a span of 17 bases. The CDR3 sequence: CASSEARSILGADTQYF. The CDR3 region has the DNA TGTGCCAGCAGTGAAGCGAGATCTATACTGGGGGCAGATACGCAGTATTTT.

The CDR3 DNA sequence: TGTGCCAGCAGTTTATGGGCTAGCGGGAGGGCCGAGCACACCGGGGAGCTGTTTTTT. Encoded protein: CASSLWASGRAEHTGELFF. This chain joins TRBV27 and TRBJ2-2, with TRBD2 matching 12 bases. J gave up 3 bases and V 1 base, and 9 bases lay outside the gene matches. Germline V gene lookup returns CDR1 MNHEY and CDR2 SMNVEV (reference sequence). The CDR3 runs to 19 residues.